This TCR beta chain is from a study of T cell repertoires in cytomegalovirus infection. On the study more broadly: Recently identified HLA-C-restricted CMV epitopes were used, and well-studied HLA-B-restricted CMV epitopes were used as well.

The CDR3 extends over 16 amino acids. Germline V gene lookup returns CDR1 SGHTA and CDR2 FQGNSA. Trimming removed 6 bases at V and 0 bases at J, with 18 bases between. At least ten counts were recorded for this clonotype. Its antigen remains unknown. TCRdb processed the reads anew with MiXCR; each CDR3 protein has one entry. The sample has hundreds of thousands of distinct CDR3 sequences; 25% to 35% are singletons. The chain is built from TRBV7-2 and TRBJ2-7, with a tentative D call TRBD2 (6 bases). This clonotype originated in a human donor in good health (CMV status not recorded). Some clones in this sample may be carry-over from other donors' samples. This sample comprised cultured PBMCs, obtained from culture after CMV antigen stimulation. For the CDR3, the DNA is TGTGCCAGCAGTTCCCCCGGTGGGGGGAGCTCCTACGAGCAGTACTTC. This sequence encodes CASSSPGGGSSYEQYF. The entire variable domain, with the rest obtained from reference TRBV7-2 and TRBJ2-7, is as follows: GAGVSQSPSNKVTEKGKDVELRCDPISGHTALYWYRQSLGQGLEFLIYFQGNSAPDKSGLPSDRFSAERTGGSVSTLTIQRTQQEDSAVYLCASSSPGGGSSYEQYFGPGTRLTVT.